The 3 T cell receptor beta chains below come from one sample, sequenced in a study of blood T cell repertoires in COVID-19. Profiling relied on immunoSEQ multiplex PCR, and the TCRdb table lists in-frame clones only, not all of them. The sample includes roughly 150,000 clones, approximately 83% of them seen just once. Sequencing used peripheral blood. The receptors derive from a man in his 70s with active or convalescent COVID-19.

The chain uses TRBV7-3 and TRBJ2-5; D might be TRBD2 (6 bases). V gave up 3 bases and J gave up 3 bases, with 8 bases separating them. The germline V gene has CDR1 SGHTA and CDR2 FQGTGA. The CDR3 length is 13 residues. CDR3 region: CASSFGREETQYF. CDR3 coding DNA: TGTGCCAGCAGCTTCGGGAGAGAAGAGACCCAGTACTTC.

The chain combines TRBV7-8 with TRBJ1-1; no firm D call. The germline V gene encodes CDR1 SGHVS and CDR2 FQNEAQ. The CDR3 has 14 amino acids. Trimming shortened V by 2 bases and J by 2 bases, and 9 bases separated the two germline ends. The chain's CDR3 is CASSLRAENTEAFF. The CDR3 DNA is TGTGCCAGCAGCTTAAGAGCGGAAAACACTGAAGCTTTCTTT.

The chain joins TRBV7-2 to TRBJ2-1; TRBD1 is a possible D gene (5 bases). Trimming removed 3 bases at V and 7 bases at J, with 7 bases between. The germline V gene encodes CDR1 SGHTA and CDR2 FQGNSA. The CDR3 has 12 amino acids. The CDR3 region is CASSFRQNEQFF. The CDR3 DNA is TGTGCCAGCAGCTTTAGACAGAATGAGCAGTTCTTC. Combining the CDR3 with reference TRBV7-2 and TRBJ2-1 gives the whole variable domain GAGVSQSPSNKVTEKGKDVELRCDPISGHTALYWYRQSLGQGLEFLIYFQGNSAPDKSGLPSDRFSAERTGGSVSTLTIQRTQQEDSAVYLCASSFRQNEQFFGPGTRLTVL.